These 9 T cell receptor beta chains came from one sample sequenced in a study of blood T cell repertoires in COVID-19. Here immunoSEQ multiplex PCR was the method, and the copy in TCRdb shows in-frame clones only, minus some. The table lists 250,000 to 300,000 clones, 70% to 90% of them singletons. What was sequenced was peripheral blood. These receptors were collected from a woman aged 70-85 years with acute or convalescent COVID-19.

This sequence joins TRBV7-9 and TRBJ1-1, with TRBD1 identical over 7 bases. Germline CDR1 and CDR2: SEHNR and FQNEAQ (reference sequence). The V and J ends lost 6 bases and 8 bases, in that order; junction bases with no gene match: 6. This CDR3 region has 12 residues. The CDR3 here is CASSLTGIEAFF. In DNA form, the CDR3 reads TGTGCCAGCAGTTTGACAGGGATCGAAGCTTTCTTT.

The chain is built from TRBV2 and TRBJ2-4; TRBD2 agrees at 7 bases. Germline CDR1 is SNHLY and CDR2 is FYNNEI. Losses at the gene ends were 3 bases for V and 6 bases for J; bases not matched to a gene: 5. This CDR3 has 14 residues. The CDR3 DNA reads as TGTGCCAGCAGTGACGCGGGGGTACTAAACATTCAGTACTTC. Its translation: CASSDAGVLNIQYF. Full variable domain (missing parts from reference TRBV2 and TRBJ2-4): EPEVTQTPSHQVTQMGQEVILRCVPISNHLYFYWYRQILGQKVEFLVSFYNNEISEKSEIFDDQFSVERPDGSNFTLKIRSTKLEDSAMYFCASSDAGVLNIQYFGAGTRLSVL.

CDR3 sequence (DNA): TGTGCCGGAAGGACTAGCGGGGGGAATGAGCAGTTCTTC. It encodes CAGRTSGGNEQFF. The chain uses TRBV30 and TRBJ2-1; 14 nucleotides match TRBD2. Trimming took 8 bases from V and 7 from J; bases not matched to a gene: 4. The CDR3 covers 13 residues. Germline-derived CDR1 and CDR2 are GTSNPN and SVGIG (reference sequence).

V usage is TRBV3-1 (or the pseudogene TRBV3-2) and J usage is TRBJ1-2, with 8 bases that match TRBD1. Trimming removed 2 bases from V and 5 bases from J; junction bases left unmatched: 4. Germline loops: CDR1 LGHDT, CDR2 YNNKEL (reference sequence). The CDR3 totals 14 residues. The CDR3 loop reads CASSQLTGEYGYTF. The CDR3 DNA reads TGTGCCAGCAGCCAACTGACAGGGGAGTATGGCTACACCTTC.

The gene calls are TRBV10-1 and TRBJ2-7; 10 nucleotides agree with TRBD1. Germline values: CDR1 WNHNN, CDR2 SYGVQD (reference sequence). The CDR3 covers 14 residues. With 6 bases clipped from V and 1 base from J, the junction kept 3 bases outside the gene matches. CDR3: CASRPGQGSYEQYF. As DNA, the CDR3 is TGCGCCAGCAGACCGGGACAGGGGTCCTACGAGCAGTACTTC.

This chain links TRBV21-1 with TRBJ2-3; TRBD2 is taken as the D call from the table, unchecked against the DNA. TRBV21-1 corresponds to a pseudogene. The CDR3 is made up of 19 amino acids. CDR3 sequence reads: CASSKRNSSIEFSTDTQYF. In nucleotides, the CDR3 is TGTGCCAGCAGCAAAAGGAATAGCAGCATAGAATTCAGCACAGATACGCAGTATTTT.

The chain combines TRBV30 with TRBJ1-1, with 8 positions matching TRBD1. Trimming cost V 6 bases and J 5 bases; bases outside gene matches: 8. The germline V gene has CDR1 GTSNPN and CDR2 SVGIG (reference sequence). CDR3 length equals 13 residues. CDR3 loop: CACSQQGGTEAFF. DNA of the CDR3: TGTGCCTGTTCTCAACAGGGGGGGACTGAAGCTTTCTTT.

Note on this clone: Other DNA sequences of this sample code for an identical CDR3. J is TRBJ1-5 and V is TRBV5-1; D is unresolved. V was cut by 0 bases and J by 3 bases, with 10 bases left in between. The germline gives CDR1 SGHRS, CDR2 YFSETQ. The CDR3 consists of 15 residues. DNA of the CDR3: TGCGCCAGCAGCTTGGAAGGGAGCCCCAATCAGCCCCAGCATTTT. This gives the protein CASSLEGSPNQPQHF.

The DNA of the CDR3 is TGTGCCAGCAACCAGGGGAGCAATCAGCCCCAGCATTTT. Its protein is CASNQGSNQPQHF. This chain uses TRBV25-1 with TRBJ1-5, with D possibly matching TRBD1 (6 bases). The CDR3 loop spans 13 amino acids. V was pared by 7 bases and J by 1 base, with 8 bases between. CDR1 MGHDK and CDR2 SYGVNS come from the germline V gene.